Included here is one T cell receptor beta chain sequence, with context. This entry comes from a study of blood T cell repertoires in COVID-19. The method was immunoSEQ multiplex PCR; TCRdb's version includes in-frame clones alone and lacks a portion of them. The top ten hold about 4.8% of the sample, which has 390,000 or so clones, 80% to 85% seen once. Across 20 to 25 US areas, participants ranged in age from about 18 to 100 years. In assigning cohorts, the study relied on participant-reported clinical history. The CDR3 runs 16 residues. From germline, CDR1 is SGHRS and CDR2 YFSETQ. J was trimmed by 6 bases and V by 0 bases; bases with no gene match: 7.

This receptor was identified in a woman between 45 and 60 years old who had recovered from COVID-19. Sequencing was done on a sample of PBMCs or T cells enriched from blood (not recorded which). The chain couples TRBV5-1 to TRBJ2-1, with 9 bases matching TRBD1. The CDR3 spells CASSLEPRQGGNEQFF. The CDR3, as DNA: TGCGCCAGCAGCTTGGAGCCTAGACAGGGGGGCAATGAGCAGTTCTTC.